This T cell receptor (beta chain) was sequenced for a study of T cell responses to AZD1222 COVID-19 vaccine. Sequencing used immunoSEQ multiplex PCR; TCRdb keeps in-frame clones, though not all of them. In the table there are over 200,000 clones, roughly 94% of which are singletons. V lost 2 bases, J lost 0 bases, and 1 base stayed unmatched. CDR1 is ENHRY and CDR2 is SYGVKD in the germline V gene. There are 15 residues in the CDR3. As for this clone: Its target is unknown.

Whole-study results and caveats: Breadth and depth of Spike-specific TCRs rose after two AZD1222 doses. Donors in the cohort were predominantly white British and more often female, and clonal diversity was possibly underestimated. Repertoire sampling was restricted to post-peak T cell response timepoints.

V gene TRBV10-3 combines with J gene TRBJ2-3; 8 nucleotides line up with TRBD2. Sequencing was performed on peripheral blood, taken 28 days after the second dose of the MenACWY control vaccine. This sequence originates from an adult who received the MenACWY meningococcal vaccine as a control. The CDR3 reads CAISELAGSTDTQYF. The CDR3, as DNA: TGTGCCATCAGTGAGCTAGCGGGTAGCACAGATACGCAGTATTTT.